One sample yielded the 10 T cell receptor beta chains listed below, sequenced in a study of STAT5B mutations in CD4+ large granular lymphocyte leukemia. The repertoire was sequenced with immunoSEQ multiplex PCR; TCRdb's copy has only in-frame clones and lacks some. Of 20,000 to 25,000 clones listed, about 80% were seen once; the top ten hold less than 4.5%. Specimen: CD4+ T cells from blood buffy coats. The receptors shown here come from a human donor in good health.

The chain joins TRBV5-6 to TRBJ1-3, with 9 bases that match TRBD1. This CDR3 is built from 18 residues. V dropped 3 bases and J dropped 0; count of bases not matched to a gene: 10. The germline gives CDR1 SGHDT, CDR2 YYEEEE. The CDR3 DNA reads TGTGCCAGCAGCTCGCCATTTAAGGGACAGGGCTCTGGAAACACCATATATTTT. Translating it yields CASSSPFKGQGSGNTIYF.

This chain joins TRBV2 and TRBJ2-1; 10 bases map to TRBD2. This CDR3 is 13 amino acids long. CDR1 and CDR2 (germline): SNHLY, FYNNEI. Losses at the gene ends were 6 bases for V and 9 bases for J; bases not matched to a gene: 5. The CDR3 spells CASSLAGEGEQFF. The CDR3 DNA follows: TGTGCCAGCAGCCTAGCGGGAGAGGGTGAGCAGTTCTTC. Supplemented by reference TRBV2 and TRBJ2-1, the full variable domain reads EPEVTQTPSHQVTQMGQEVILRCVPISNHLYFYWYRQILGQKVEFLVSFYNNEISEKSEIFDDQFSVERPDGSNFTLKIRSTKLEDSAMYFCASSLAGEGEQFFGPGTRLTVL.

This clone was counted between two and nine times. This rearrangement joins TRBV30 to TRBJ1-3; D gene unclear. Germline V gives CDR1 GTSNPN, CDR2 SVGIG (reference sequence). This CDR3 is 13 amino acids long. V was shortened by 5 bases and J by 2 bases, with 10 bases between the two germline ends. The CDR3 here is CAWETQAGNTIYF. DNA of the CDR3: TGTGCCTGGGAGACTCAAGCTGGAAACACCATATATTTT.

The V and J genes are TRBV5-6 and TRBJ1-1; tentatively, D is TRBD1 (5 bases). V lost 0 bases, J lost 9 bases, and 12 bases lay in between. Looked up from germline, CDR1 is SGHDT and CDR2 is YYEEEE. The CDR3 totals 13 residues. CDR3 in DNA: TGTGCCAGCAGCTTGGCAGGGAACGGGAAAGCTTTCTTT. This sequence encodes CASSLAGNGKAFF.

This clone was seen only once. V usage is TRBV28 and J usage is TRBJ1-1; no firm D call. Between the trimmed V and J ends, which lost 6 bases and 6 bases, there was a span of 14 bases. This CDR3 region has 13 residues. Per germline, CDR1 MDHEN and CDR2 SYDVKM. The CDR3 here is CASSPRAAPEAFF. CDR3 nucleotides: TGTGCCAGCAGCCCTCGTGCAGCCCCTGAAGCTTTCTTT.

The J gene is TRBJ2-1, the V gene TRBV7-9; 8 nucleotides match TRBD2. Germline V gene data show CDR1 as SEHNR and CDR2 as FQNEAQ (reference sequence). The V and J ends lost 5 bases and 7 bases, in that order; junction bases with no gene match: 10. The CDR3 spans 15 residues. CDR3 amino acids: CASSAAGVASNEQFF. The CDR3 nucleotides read TGTGCCAGCAGCGCAGCGGGAGTCGCTTCGAATGAGCAGTTCTTC.

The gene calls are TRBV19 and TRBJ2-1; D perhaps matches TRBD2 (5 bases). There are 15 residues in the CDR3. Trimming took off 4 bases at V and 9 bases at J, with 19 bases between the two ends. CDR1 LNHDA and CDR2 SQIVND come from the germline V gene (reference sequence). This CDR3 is CASSTGRGLRGEQFF. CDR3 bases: TGTGCCAGTAGTACGGGGAGAGGGTTAAGAGGTGAGCAGTTCTTC.

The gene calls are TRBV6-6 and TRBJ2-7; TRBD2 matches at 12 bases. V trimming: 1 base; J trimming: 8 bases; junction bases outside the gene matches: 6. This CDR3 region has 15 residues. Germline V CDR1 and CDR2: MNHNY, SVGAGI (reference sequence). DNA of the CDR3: TGTGCCAGCAGTTACTTGACTAGCGGGAGAATTAAGCAGTACTTC. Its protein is CASSYLTSGRIKQYF.

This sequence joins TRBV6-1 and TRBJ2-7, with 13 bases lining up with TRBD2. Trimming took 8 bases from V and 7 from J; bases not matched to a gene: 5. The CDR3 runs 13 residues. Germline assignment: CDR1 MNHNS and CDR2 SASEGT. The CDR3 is CASLLAGGGEQYF. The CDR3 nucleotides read TGTGCCAGCTTACTAGCGGGAGGGGGGGAGCAGTACTTC.

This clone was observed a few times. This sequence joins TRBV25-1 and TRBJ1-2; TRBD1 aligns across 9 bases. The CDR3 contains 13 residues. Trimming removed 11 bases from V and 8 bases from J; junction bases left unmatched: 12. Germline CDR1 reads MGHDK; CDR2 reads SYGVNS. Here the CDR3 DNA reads TGTGCCTCCCGACAGGGGGTTTTCGAGGGCTACACCTTC. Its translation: CASRQGVFEGYTF.